This TCR beta chain derives from a study of T cell responses to AZD1222 COVID-19 vaccine. Profiled with immunoSEQ multiplex PCR; TCRdb holds only in-frame clones, not every one. The sample has around 140,000 clones, around 94% seen once. CDR3 length equals 15 residues. V dropped 3 bases and J dropped 2; count of bases not matched to a gene: 4. Germline V gene lookup returns CDR1 SGHRS and CDR2 YFSETQ. Only a few counts were recorded for this clone. Its antigen is unidentified. Findings of the study overall: Targets within unmutated variant regions were reportedly found for nearly half of spike-specific TCRs. Just 5 or 6 AZD1222 recipients tested seropositive at baseline.

Sequencing was performed on peripheral blood, taken 28 days after the second AZD1222 dose. This sequence originates from an adult who received the AZD1222 COVID-19 vaccine. J is TRBJ2-2 and V is TRBV5-1; 7 bases align to TRBD1. DNA of the CDR3: TGCGCCAGCAGCTCGGGACAGAGCAACACCGGGGAGCTGTTTTTT. Encoded protein: CASSSGQSNTGELFF.